This T cell receptor (beta chain) is from a study of radiation and T cells in renal cell carcinoma. Germline CDR1 is ENHRY and CDR2 is SYGVKD. The CDR3 is made up of 14 amino acids. Note on this clone: The antigen is not known.

Overall study results and limits: Tumor samples were small regions of 0.9 to 1 g.

The protocol was immunoSEQ multiplex PCR, while the TCRdb copy is restricted to in-frame clones and leaves out a portion. The sample yields about 10,000 clones, nearly 60% seen once. Sample treatment: treatment-naive control, cytoreductive nephrectomy. Clear cell pathology was present in this patient's renal cell carcinoma. The sequence derives from a man between 40 and 49 years old with renal cell carcinoma. Source: tumor tissue, taken from a patient whose treatment was nephrectomy without radiotherapy. The chain couples TRBV10-3 to TRBJ2-5; TRBD2 matches at 7 bases. Matching the DNA end better, TRBJ2-7 makes the J call doubtful. The CDR3 nucleotides are TGTGCCATCAAGACGGGGGGTGGCTCCTACGAGCAGTACTTC. The encoded protein is CAIKTGGGSYEQYF.